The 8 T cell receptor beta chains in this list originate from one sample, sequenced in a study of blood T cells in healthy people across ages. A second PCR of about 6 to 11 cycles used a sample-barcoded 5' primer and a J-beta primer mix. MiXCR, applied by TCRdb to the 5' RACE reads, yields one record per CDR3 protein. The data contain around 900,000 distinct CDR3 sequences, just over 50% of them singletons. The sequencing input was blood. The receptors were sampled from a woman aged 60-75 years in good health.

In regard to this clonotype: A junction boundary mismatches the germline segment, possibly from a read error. The CDR3 DNA reads as TGCACCAGCAGCCAAGAACTCAAAGAGACCCAGTACTTC. Translated, it gives CTSSQELKETQYF. The J gene is TRBJ2-5, the V gene TRBV4-3; D is unclear. Per the germline V gene, CDR1 is LGHNA and CDR2 is YSLEER. This CDR3 contains 13 residues.

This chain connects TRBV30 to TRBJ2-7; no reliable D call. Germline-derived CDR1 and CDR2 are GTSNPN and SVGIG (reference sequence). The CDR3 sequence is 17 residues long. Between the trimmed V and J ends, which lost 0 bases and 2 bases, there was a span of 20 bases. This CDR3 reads CAWSVILGWQTTYEQYF. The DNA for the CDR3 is TGTGCCTGGAGTGTAATTTTGGGATGGCAGACCACCTACGAGCAGTACTTC.

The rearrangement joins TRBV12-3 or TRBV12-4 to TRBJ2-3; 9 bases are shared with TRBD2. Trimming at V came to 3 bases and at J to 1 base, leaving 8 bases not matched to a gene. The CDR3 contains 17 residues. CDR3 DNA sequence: TGTGCCAGCAGTTTCTTTGTGTGGACTAGCGGCACAGATACGCAGTATTTT. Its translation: CASSFFVWTSGTDTQYF.

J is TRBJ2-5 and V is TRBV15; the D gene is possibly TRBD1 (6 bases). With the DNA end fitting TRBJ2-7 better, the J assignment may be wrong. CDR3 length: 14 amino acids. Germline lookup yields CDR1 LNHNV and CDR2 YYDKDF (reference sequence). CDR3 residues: CATSRGGPLYEQYF. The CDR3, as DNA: TGTGCCACCAGCAGAGGGGGGCCACTCTACGAGCAGTACTTC.

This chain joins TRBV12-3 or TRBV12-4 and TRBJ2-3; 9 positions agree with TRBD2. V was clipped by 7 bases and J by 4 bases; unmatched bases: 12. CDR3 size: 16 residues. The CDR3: CASTPRLAGDADTQYF. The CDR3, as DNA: TGTGCCAGCACCCCCCGTTTAGCGGGAGACGCAGATACGCAGTATTTT.

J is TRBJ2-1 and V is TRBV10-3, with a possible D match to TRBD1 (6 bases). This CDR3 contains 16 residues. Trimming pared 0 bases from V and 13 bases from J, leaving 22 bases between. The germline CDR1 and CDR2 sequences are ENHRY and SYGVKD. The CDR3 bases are TGTGCCATCAGTGAGTCGCCTCGGACAGCTGGGGAGACACAGTTCTTC. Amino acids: CAISESPRTAGETQFF.

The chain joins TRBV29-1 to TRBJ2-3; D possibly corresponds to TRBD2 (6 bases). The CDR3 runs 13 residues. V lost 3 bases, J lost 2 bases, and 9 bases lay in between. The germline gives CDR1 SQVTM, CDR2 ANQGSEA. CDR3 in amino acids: CSVDRTNTDTQYF. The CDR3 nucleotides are TGCAGCGTTGATAGGACTAACACAGATACGCAGTATTTT.

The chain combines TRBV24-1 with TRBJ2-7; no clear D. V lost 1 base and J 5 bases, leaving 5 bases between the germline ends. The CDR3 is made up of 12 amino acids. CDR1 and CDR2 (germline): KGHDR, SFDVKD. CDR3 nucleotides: TGTGCCACCAGTGATTTAAAGGACGAGCAGTACTTC. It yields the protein CATSDLKDEQYF.